This T cell receptor (beta chain) appears in the sequencing data of a study of vaccination effects on CD4 cells after COVID-19. Study-level background: Of the BNT162b2 and mRNA-1273 vaccines, participants received two doses of one or the other. Cultures used approximately 2 million PBMC per well, approximately 9.7 IU/ml IL-2 and about 10 ug/ml peptides.

CD4+ T cells were isolated after around 9 days of culture. According to the study, vaccine recipients showed no prior SARS-CoV-2 infection and negative nucleocapsid antibodies. Cultures got half-medium changes with IL-2 on days 3 and 7. The data were produced by immunoSEQ multiplex PCR, yet TCRdb's version contains in-frame clones alone and is incomplete. The sample contains about 74,000 clones, roughly 80% of which appear only once. A note on this clone: Antigen: not known.

This CDR3 region has 18 residues. CDR1 KGHSH and CDR2 LQKENI come from the germline V gene. The V end lost 2 bases, the J end lost 0 bases, and 19 bases lay between the germline ends. The V gene is TRBV18, the J gene TRBJ1-1, with a possible D match to TRBD1 (6 bases). The starting material was CD4+ T cells from PBMCs cultured without peptide, obtained before COVID-19 vaccination. The sequence derives from a human donor who received a COVID-19 vaccine. The CDR3: CASSPRQAPLTLNTEAFF. CDR3 bases: TGTGCCAGCTCACCAAGACAGGCCCCCCTTACCTTGAACACTGAAGCTTTCTTT.